These 15 T cell receptor beta chains share one sample of origin, sequenced in a study of control samples from healthy donors and cancer patients. Produced via immunoSEQ multiplex PCR; TCRdb's table is partial and in-frame only. The sample has fewer than 250,000 clones; the top ten hold approximately 2.2%. Sequenced: blood. These TCRs come from a woman between 25 and 40 years old in good health.

This chain uses TRBV2 with TRBJ1-2; TRBD1 aligns across 9 bases. The CDR3 totals 11 residues. Germline CDR1 reads SNHLY; CDR2 reads FYNNEI. J lost 9 bases, V lost 9 bases, and 5 bases had no gene match. CDR3 region: CASRTGESYTF. The CDR3 region has the DNA TGTGCCAGTCGGACAGGGGAAAGCTACACCTTC.

The chain links TRBV28 to TRBJ1-2, with 7 bases fitting TRBD1. Trimming cost V 6 bases and J 4 bases; bases outside gene matches: 8. The CDR3 is made up of 14 amino acids. The V gene's germline CDR1 is MDHEN and CDR2 SYDVKM. The CDR3 nucleotides read TGTGCCAGCAGACCGACAGGGCCTGGCTATGGCTACACCTTC. Its translation is CASRPTGPGYGYTF.

The chain uses TRBV19 and TRBJ1-6; D ambiguous. In germline, CDR1 is LNHDA, CDR2 SQIVND (reference sequence). V shed 1 base and J shed 9 bases, with 16 bases lying between them. This CDR3 has 16 amino acids. CDR3 DNA: TGTGCCAGTAGTATAGGTTTAACCCGGATGATTTCACCCCTCCACTTT. Translation: CASSIGLTRMISPLHF. The whole variable domain, remainder taken from reference TRBV19 and TRBJ1-6, is DGGITQSPKYLFRKEGQNVTLSCEQNLNHDAMYWYRQDPGQGLRLIYYSQIVNDFQKGDIAEGYSVSREKKESFPLTVTSAQKNPTAFYLCASSIGLTRMISPLHFGNGTRLTVT.

DNA of the CDR3: TGTGCCACCAGCAGAGGGACAGGGGGACAAACTGAAGCTTTCTTT. Its protein product is CATSRGTGGQTEAFF. The V gene is TRBV15, the J gene TRBJ1-1; TRBD1 agrees at 10 bases. Germline-derived CDR1 and CDR2 are LNHNV and YYDKDF (reference sequence). With 1 base clipped from V and 5 bases from J, the junction kept 4 bases outside the gene matches. This CDR3 has 15 amino acids.

V usage is TRBV23-1 and J usage is TRBJ1-2, with TRBD1 as a possible D gene (5 bases). TRBV23-1 is sorted into the ORF group, with uncertain function. CDR3 size: 13 residues. V dropped 0 bases and J dropped 6 bases, with 8 bases sitting between them. The CDR3 sequence: CASSQSVRDGYTF. The CDR3 DNA sequence: TGCGCCAGCAGTCAATCAGTCAGGGATGGCTACACCTTC.

The chain uses TRBV28 and TRBJ2-6; D is unclear. Germline loops: CDR1 MDHEN, CDR2 SYDVKM. The CDR3 spans 16 residues. Deletions cut 0 bases from V and 0 bases from J, with 6 bases between. CDR3 sequence: CASSLWAISGANVLTF. CDR3 in DNA: TGTGCCAGCAGTTTATGGGCGATCTCTGGGGCCAACGTCCTGACTTTC.

The V call is TRBV27, the J call TRBJ2-7; D gene uncertain. Germline assignment: CDR1 MNHEY and CDR2 SMNVEV (reference sequence). This CDR3 comprises 13 residues. V lost 5 bases, J lost 3 bases, and 11 bases lay in between. The CDR3 DNA follows: TGTGCCAGCAGTCACGCCTCTTTCTACGAGCAGTACTTC. Amino acids: CASSHASFYEQYF.

This chain joins TRBV28 and TRBJ2-5; TRBD2 aligns across 9 bases. Germline loops: CDR1 MDHEN, CDR2 SYDVKM. The V gene end was trimmed by 2 bases and the J gene end by 0 bases; junction bases not matched to a gene: 1. The CDR3 totals 15 residues. The CDR3 DNA reads TGTGCCAGCAGTTTAAGCGGGAGGTACCAAGAGACCCAGTACTTC. This sequence encodes CASSLSGRYQETQYF. Based on the CDR3 plus reference TRBV28 and TRBJ2-5, the full variable domain is DVKVTQSSRYLVKRTGEKVFLECVQDMDHENMFWYRQDPGLGLRLIYFSYDVKMKEKGDIPEGYSVSREKKERFSLILESASTNQTSMYLCASSLSGRYQETQYFGPGTRLLVL.

This chain connects TRBV12-3 or TRBV12-4 to TRBJ1-2; a possible D gene is TRBD1 (6 bases). This CDR3 comprises 13 residues. V was clipped by 5 bases and J by 3 bases, with 10 bases between them. The CDR3 DNA reads as TGTGCCAGCAGTAAAAGGACAGACTATGGCTACACCTTC. Translation: CASSKRTDYGYTF.

V gene TRBV7-9 combines with J gene TRBJ2-2; no firm D call. Germline V CDR1 and CDR2: SEHNR, FQNEAQ (reference sequence). The germline V and J ends were trimmed by 6 bases and 2 bases, with 7 bases remaining between them. The CDR3 has 13 residues. The DNA of the CDR3 is TGTGCCAGCAGACCAAGAAACACCGGGGAGCTGTTTTTT. It codes for CASRPRNTGELFF.

This rearrangement joins TRBV24-1 to TRBJ1-5, with TRBD1 identical over 7 bases. Germline V lookup: CDR1 KGHDR, CDR2 SFDVKD. The trim removed 5 bases at V and 11 bases at J, leaving 23 bases unmatched. CDR3 length: 18 amino acids. The CDR3 sequence: CATSGPSSRDSAMESQHF. The CDR3, as DNA: TGTGCCACCAGTGGCCCGTCTAGCCGGGACAGCGCGATGGAGTCCCAGCATTTT.

The chain is built from TRBV6-1 and TRBJ2-6, with no clear D. The V gene lost 2 bases and the J gene lost 0 bases, with 8 bases spanning the gap. The germline V gene encodes CDR1 MNHNS and CDR2 SASEGT. This CDR3 spans 16 amino acids. The CDR3 region is CASSEIVDSGANVLTF. The CDR3 nucleotides read TGTGCCAGCAGTGAAATCGTAGACTCTGGGGCCAACGTCCTGACTTTC.

The V gene is TRBV5-1, the J gene TRBJ1-1, with D perhaps TRBD1 (5 bases). The CDR3 covers 13 residues. Trimming took 6 bases from V and 5 from J, leaving 14 bases between them. CDR1 SGHRS and CDR2 YFSETQ come from the germline V gene. The CDR3 DNA follows: TGCGCCAGCAAGACGGGAGGGACGACTGAAGCTTTCTTT. Translating it yields CASKTGGTTEAFF.

V usage is TRBV18 and J usage is TRBJ1-6; D perhaps matches TRBD1 (6 bases). The CDR3 sequence is 14 residues long. Germline V gene sequence: CDR1 KGHSH, CDR2 LQKENI. V was clipped by 4 bases and J by 6 bases, with 10 bases between them. This CDR3 reads CASSQGGRNSPLHF. The CDR3 nucleotides read TGTGCCAGCTCACAGGGGGGGCGTAATTCACCCCTCCACTTT.

The chain carries TRBV28 and TRBJ1-2; 8 bases are a match to TRBD1. Trimming took 5 bases from V and 5 from J; bases not matched to a gene: 7. The CDR3 loop spans 14 amino acids. Germline assignment: CDR1 MDHEN and CDR2 SYDVKM. Written as DNA, the CDR3 is TGTGCCAGCAGTCGACAGGGGCCATGGTATGGCTACACCTTC. As protein: CASSRQGPWYGYTF.